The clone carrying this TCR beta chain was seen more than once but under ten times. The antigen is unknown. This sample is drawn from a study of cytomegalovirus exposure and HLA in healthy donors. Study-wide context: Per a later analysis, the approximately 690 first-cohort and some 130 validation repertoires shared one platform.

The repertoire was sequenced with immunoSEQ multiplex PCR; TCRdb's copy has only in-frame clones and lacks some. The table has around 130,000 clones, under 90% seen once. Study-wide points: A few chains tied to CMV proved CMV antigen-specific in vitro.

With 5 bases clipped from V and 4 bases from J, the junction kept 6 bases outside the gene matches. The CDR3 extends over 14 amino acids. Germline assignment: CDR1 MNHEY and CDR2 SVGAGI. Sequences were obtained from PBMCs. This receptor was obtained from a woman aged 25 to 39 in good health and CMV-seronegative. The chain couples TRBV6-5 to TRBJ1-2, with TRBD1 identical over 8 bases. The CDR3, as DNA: TGTGCCAGCAGTAGCCGGGACAGGCTCTATGGCTACACCTTC. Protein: CASSSRDRLYGYTF.